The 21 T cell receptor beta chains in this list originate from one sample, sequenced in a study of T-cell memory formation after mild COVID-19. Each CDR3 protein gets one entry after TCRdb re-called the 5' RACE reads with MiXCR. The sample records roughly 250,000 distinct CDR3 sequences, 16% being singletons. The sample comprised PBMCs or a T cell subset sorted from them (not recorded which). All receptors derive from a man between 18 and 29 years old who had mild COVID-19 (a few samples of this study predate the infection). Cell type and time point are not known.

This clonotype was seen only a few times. The CDR3 sequence is CASSRLTLHF. As DNA, the CDR3 is TGTGCCAGCAGCCGACTCACCCTCCACTTT. The chain joins TRBV28 to TRBJ1-6; no firm D call. The CDR3 extends over 10 amino acids. The V gene's germline CDR1 is MDHEN and CDR2 SYDVKM. V was clipped by 6 bases and J by 14 bases, with 8 bases between them.

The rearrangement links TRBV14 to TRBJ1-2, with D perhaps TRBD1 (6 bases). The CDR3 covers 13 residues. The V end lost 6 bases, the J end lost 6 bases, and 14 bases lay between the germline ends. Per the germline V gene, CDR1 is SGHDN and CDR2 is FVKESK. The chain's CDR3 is CASSQRGAHGYTF. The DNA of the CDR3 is TGTGCCAGCAGTCAGCGGGGGGCGCATGGCTACACCTTC.

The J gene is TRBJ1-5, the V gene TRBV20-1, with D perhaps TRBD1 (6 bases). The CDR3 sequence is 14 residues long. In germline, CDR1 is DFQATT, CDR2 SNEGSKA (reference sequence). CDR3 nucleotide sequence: TGCACCGTCGCTTCGACAGGCAGATATCAGCCCCAGCATTTT. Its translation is CTVASTGRYQPQHF.

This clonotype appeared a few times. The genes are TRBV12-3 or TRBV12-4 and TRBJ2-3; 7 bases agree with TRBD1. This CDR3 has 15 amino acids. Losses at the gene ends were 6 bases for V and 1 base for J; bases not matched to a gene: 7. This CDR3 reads CASSQQGVGTDTQYF. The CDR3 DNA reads TGTGCCAGCAGCCAGCAGGGGGTAGGCACAGATACGCAGTATTTT.

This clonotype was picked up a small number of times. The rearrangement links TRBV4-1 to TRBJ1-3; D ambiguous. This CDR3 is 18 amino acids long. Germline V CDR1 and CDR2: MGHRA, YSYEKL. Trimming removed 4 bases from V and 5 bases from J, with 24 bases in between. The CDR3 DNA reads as TGCGCCAGCAGCCCACCTGGCTGGCGGGTCGGCGGGAGAAACACCATATATTTT. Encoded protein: CASSPPGWRVGGRNTIYF.

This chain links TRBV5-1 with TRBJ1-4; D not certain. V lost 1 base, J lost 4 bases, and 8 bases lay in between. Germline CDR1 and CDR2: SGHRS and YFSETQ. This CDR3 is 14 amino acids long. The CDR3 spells CASSLRGDNEKLFF. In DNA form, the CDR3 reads TGCGCCAGCAGCTTGAGAGGTGATAATGAAAAACTGTTTTTT. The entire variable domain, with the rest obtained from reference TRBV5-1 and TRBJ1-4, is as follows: KAGVTQTPRYLIKTRGQQVTLSCSPISGHRSVSWYQQTPGQGLQFLFEYFSETQRNKGNFPGRFSGRQFSNSRSEMNVSTLELGDSALYLCASSLRGDNEKLFFGSGTQLSVL.

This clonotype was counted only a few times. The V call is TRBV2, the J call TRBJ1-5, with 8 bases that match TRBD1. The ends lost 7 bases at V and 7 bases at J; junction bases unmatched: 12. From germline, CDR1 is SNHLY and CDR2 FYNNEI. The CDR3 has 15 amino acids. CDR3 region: CASTPTGGADQPQHF. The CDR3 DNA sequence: TGTGCCAGCACCCCAACAGGGGGGGCGGACCAGCCCCAGCATTTT.

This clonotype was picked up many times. For the CDR3, the DNA is TGCAGCGTTGGGGACAGGGGTATGAACACTGAAGCTTTCTTT. The encoded protein is CSVGDRGMNTEAFF. The V gene is TRBV29-1, the J gene TRBJ1-1; 10 bases are a match to TRBD1. V dropped 4 bases and J dropped 0; count of bases not matched to a gene: 2. The CDR3 contains 14 residues. Germline assignment: CDR1 SQVTM and CDR2 ANQGSEA.

The CDR3 reads CASSDGNQPQHF. CDR3 sequence (DNA): TGTGCCAGCAGTGACGGGAATCAGCCCCAGCATTTT. This sequence joins TRBV9 and TRBJ1-5; D call uncertain. CDR3 length: 12 residues. In germline, CDR1 is SGDLS, CDR2 YYNGEE. Trimming took 5 bases from V and 4 from J, leaving 7 bases between them. Full variable domain (rest looked up from reference TRBV9 and TRBJ1-5): DSGVTQTPKHLITATGQRVTLRCSPRSGDLSVYWYQQSLDQGLQFLIQYYNGEERAKGNILERFSAQQFPDLHSELNLSSLELGDSALYFCASSDGNQPQHFGDGTRLSIL.

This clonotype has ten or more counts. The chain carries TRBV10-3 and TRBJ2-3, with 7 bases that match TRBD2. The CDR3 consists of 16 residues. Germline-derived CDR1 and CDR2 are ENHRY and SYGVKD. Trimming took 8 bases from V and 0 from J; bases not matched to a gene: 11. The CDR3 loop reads CAISPAGVRSTDTQYF. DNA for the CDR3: TGTGCCATCTCCCCGGCGGGGGTCAGAAGCACAGATACGCAGTATTTT.

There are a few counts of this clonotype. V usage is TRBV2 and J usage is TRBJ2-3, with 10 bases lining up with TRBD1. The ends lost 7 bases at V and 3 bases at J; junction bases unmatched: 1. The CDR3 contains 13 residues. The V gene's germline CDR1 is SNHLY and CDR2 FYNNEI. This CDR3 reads CASTGQGTDTQYF. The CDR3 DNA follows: TGTGCCAGCACGGGACAGGGGACAGATACGCAGTATTTT.

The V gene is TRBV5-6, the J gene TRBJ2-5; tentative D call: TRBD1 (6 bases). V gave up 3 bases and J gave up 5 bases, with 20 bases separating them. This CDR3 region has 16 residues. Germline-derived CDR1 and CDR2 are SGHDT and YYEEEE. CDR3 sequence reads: CASSSLRGAEGETQYF. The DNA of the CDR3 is TGTGCCAGCAGCTCACTCAGGGGAGCCGAGGGGGAGACCCAGTACTTC.

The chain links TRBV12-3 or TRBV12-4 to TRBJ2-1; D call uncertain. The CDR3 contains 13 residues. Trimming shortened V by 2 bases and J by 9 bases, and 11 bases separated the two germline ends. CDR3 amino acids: CASSLTGSAEQFF. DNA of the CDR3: TGTGCCAGCAGTTTAACGGGCTCGGCTGAGCAGTTCTTC.

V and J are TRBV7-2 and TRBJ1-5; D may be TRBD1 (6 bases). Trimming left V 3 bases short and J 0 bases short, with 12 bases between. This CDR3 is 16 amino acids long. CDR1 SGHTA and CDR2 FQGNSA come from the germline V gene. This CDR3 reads CASSFGGGRSNQPQHF. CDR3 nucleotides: TGTGCCAGCAGCTTCGGAGGGGGGCGTAGCAATCAGCCCCAGCATTTT.

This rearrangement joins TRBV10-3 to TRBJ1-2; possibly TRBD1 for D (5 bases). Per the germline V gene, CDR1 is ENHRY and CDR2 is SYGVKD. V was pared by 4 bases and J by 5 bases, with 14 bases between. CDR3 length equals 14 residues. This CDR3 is CAISGGDRAYGYTF. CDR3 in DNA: TGTGCCATCAGTGGCGGCGACAGAGCTTATGGCTACACCTTC.

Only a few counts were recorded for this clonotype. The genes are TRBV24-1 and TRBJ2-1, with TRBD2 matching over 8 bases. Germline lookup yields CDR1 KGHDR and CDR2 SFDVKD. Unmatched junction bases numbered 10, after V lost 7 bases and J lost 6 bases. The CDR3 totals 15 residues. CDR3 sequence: CATSSAGGEGNEQFF. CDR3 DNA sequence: TGTGCCACCAGCTCTGCGGGGGGCGAGGGCAATGAGCAGTTCTTC.

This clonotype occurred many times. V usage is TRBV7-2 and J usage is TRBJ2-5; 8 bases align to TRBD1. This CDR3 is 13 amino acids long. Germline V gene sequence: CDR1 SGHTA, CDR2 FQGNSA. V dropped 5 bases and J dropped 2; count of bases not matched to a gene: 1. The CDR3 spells CASSRDRQETQYF. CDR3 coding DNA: TGTGCCAGCAGCAGGGACAGGCAAGAGACCCAGTACTTC.

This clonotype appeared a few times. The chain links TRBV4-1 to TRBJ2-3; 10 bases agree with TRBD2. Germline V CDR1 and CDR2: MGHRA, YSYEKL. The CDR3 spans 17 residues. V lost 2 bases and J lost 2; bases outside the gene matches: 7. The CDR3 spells CASSQSPSGGDTDTQYF. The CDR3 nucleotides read TGCGCCAGCAGCCAAAGTCCTAGCGGGGGCGACACAGATACGCAGTATTTT.

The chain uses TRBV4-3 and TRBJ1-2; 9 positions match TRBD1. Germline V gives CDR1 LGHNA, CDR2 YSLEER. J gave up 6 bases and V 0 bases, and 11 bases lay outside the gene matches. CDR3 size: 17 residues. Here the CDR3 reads CASSQDYTGGLLDGYTF. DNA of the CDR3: TGCGCCAGCAGCCAAGATTATACAGGGGGCCTTCTCGATGGCTACACCTTC.

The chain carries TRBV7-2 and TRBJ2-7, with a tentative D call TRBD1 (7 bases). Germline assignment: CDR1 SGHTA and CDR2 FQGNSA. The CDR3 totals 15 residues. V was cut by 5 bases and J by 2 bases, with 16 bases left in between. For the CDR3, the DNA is TGTGCCAGCAGCCCCCCAGGCAGGGGGGCCTACGAGCAGTACTTC. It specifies CASSPPGRGAYEQYF.

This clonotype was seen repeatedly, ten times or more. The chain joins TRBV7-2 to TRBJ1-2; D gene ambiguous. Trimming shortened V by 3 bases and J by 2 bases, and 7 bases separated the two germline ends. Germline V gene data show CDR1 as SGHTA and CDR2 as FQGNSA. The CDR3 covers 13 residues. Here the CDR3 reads CASSLDGNYGYTF. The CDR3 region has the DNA TGTGCCAGCAGCTTGGACGGCAACTATGGCTACACCTTC.